The source of this TCR beta chain is a study of blood T cell repertoires in COVID-19. Study information: Donors in the United States, Italy and Spain gave samples during acute or convalescent COVID-19.

Repertoires were generated with immunoSEQ multiplex PCR, while TCRdb's copy carries only in-frame clones and drops some. The table includes about 270,000 clones, around 86% detected once. Germline V CDR1 and CDR2: SEHNR, FQNEAQ (reference sequence). The V end was cut by 3 bases, the J end by 1 base, with 16 bases between. The CDR3 covers 18 residues. This chain joins TRBV7-9 and TRBJ2-6, with D possibly TRBD1 on 5 matching bases. Sequenced material: peripheral blood. The TCR sequence derives from a man in his forties or fifties with active or convalescent COVID-19. The CDR3 region is CASSLGSRALSGANVLTF. DNA of the CDR3: TGTGCCAGCAGCTTGGGCAGCAGGGCCCTATCTGGGGCCAACGTCCTGACTTTC.